This is a list of T cell receptor beta chains from one sample in a study of OX40 agonist ivuxolimab in advanced cancers. Generated by immunoSEQ multiplex PCR, the TCRdb table keeps only in-frame clones and is missing some. The repertoire holds about 18,000 clones, with roughly 85% as singletons. Sequencing was performed on CD4+ or CD8+ T cells sorted from blood, taken in a trial of the OX40 agonist ivuxolimab. The receptors originated from an adult with an advanced solid tumor such as melanoma, head and neck, liver or kidney cancer. Both conserved end residues are part of each CDR3. D genes are given only for firm matches. Size values are once, few and many counts, or a class for expanded clones, and some rows have none.

CDR3 protein | CDR3 DNA | D gene | V gene | clone size | J gene
CASSLGAGTGGYTF | TGTGCCAGCAGCTTAGGCGCCGGGACGGGAGGCTACACCTTC | NA | TRBV11-2 | once | TRBJ1-2
CASSGGRVDEQFF | TGTGCCAGCTCGGGCGGGAGGGTCGATGAGCAGTTCTTC | TRBD2 | TRBV7-6 | NA | TRBJ2-1
CASSQVGYSGPDGGYTF | TGCGCCAGCAGCCAAGTCGGCTACTCGGGGCCAGATGGAGGGTACACCTTC | NA | TRBV4-1 | NA | TRBJ1-2
CARGNWRQGAHEQYF | TGTGCCAGAGGAAATTGGAGACAGGGGGCCCACGAGCAGTACTTC | TRBD1 | TRBV19 | NA | TRBJ2-7
CASSGYQPQHF | TGTGCCAGCAGCGGTTATCAGCCCCAGCATTTT | NA | TRBV5-6 | once | TRBJ1-5
CASSIVTNTEAFF | TGTGCCAGTAGTATCGTCACGAACACTGAAGCTTTCTTT | NA | TRBV19 | NA | TRBJ1-1
CASSIPPGGYQPQHF | TGTGCCAGTAGTATACCGCCCGGAGGTTATCAGCCCCAGCATTTT | NA | TRBV19 | NA | TRBJ1-5
CASSGLDSYEQYF | TGCGCCAGCTCCGGGCTCGACTCCTACGAGCAGTACTTC | NA | TRBV10-2 | NA | TRBJ2-7
CASPQGLHTGELFF | TGTGCCAGCCCCCAGGGCCTACACACCGGGGAGCTGTTTTTT | NA | TRBV7-9 | NA | TRBJ2-2
CAWSVPRQRKETQYF | TGTGCCTGGAGTGTACCTCGGCAGCGGAAAGAGACCCAGTACTTC | NA | TRBV30 | few | TRBJ2-5
CASSLTGGFGGYTF | TGCGCCAGCAGCTTGACAGGGGGCTTCGGTGGCTACACCTTC | TRBD1 | TRBV5-1 | NA | TRBJ1-2
CASSFGTVTDTQYF | TGTGCCAGCAGCTTCGGGACGGTCACAGATACGCAGTATTTT | NA | TRBV5-6 | NA | TRBJ2-3
CASSLGTLDRGRETQYF | TGTGCCAGCAGCTTAGGCACCTTGGACAGGGGGCGAGAGACCCAGTACTTC | TRBD1 | TRBV7-9 | NA | TRBJ2-5
CASSEAAGATDTQYF | TGTGCCAGCAGTGAAGCGGCGGGAGCCACAGATACGCAGTATTTT | TRBD2 | TRBV2 | many | TRBJ2-3
CASSLSANTGELFF | TGTGCCAGCAGTTTATCCGCGAACACCGGGGAGCTGTTTTTT | NA | TRBV27 | NA | TRBJ2-2
CASSQSGTSGGLTDTQYF | TGTGCCAGCTCACAATCCGGGACTAGCGGGGGCCTCACAGATACGCAGTATTTT | TRBD2 | TRBV18 | NA | TRBJ2-3
CASSSVATGELFF | TGTGCCAGCAGTTCAGTAGCCACCGGGGAGCTGTTTTTT | NA | TRBV27 | NA | TRBJ2-2
CASSESGVYEQYF | TGCGCCAGCAGTGAGTCCGGGGTCTACGAGCAGTACTTC | NA | TRBV10-1 | NA | TRBJ2-7
CASSLAGTGGYEQYF | TGTGCCAGCAGTTTAGCCGGGACAGGGGGGTACGAGCAGTACTTC | TRBD1 | TRBV27 | many | TRBJ2-7
CASSRTVKNTGELFF | TGCGCCAGCAGCAGGACAGTTAAGAACACCGGGGAGCTGTTTTTT | NA | TRBV5-1 | NA | TRBJ2-2
CSVLLQELSHTGELFF | TGCAGCGTTTTATTACAGGAACTATCGCACACCGGGGAGCTGTTTTTT | NA | TRBV29-1 | NA | TRBJ2-2
CASSPIPMDGNIQYF | TGTGCCAGCAGTCCAATCCCCATGGACGGAAACATTCAGTACTTC | NA | TRBV27 | NA | TRBJ2-4
CASSAGGSQSPLHF | TGTGCCAGCAGCGCCGGAGGTAGTCAATCACCCCTCCACTTT | NA | TRBV7-3 | NA | TRBJ1-6
CASSISGTYEQYF | TGTGCCAGCAGCATCAGCGGAACCTACGAGCAGTACTTC | NA | TRBV11-2 | NA | TRBJ2-7
CASSHRGQGGYEQYF | TGTGCCAGCAGCCATCGGGGACAGGGTGGATACGAGCAGTACTTC | TRBD1 | TRBV4-2 | once | TRBJ2-7
CASSVSGEGADTQYF | TGTGCCAGCAGTGTTTCGGGAGAAGGTGCAGATACGCAGTATTTT | NA | TRBV6-4 | NA | TRBJ2-3
CAIDPTDSGSSYEQYF | TGTGCCATAGATCCGACCGACTCGGGGAGCTCCTACGAGCAGTACTTC | NA | TRBV7-9 | NA | TRBJ2-7
CASRLAGGPPSYNEQFF | TGTGCCAGCAGGCTAGCGGGGGGTCCCCCCTCCTACAATGAGCAGTTCTTC | TRBD2 | TRBV27 | NA | TRBJ2-1
CASSLALHSPAYNEQFF | TGTGCCAGCAGCTTGGCGCTGCACTCCCCTGCCTACAATGAGCAGTTCTTC | NA | TRBV5-4 | NA | TRBJ2-1
CASSLGVDPGNEKLFF | TGTGCCAGCAGCTTGGGGGTGGACCCGGGAAATGAAAAACTGTTTTTT | NA | TRBV5-6 | NA | TRBJ1-4